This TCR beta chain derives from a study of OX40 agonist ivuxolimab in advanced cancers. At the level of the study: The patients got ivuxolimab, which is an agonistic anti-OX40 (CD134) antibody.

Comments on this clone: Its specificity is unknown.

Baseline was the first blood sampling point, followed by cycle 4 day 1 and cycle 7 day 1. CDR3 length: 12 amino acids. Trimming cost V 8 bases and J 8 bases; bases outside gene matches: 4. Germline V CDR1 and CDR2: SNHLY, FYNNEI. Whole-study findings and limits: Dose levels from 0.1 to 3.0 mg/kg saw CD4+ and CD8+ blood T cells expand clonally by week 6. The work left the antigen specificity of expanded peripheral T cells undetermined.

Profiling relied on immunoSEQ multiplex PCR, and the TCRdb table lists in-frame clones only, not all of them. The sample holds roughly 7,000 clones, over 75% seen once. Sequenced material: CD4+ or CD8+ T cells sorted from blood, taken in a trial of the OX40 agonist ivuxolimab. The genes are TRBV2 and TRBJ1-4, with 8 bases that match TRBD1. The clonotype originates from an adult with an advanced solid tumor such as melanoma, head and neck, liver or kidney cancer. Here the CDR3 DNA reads TGTGCCAGCGACAGGGGTGGCGAAAAACTGTTTTTT. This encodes CASDRGGEKLFF.